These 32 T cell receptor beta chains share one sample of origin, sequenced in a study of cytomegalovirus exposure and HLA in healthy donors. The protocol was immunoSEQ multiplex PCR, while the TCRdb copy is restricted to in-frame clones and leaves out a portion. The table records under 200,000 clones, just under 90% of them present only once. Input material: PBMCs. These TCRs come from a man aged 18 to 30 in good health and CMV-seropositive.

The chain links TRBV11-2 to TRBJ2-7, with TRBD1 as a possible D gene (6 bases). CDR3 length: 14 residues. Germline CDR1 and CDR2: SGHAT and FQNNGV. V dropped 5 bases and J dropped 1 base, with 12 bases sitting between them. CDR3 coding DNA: TGTGCCAGCAGCACTCTGGGACATTCCTACGAGCAGTACTTC. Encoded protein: CASSTLGHSYEQYF.

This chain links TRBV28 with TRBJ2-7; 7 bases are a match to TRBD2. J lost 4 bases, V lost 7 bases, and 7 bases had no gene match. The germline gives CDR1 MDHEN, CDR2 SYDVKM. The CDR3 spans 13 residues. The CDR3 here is CASNPGGSYEQYF. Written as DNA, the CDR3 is TGTGCCAGCAACCCGGGGGGTTCGTACGAGCAGTACTTC.

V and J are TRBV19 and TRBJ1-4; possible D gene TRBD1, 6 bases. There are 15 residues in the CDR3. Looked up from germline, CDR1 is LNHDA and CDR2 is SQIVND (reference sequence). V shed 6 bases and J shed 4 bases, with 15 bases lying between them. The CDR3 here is CASSILDSYNEKLFF. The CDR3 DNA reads TGTGCCAGTAGCATCTTGGACAGTTATAATGAAAAACTGTTTTTT.

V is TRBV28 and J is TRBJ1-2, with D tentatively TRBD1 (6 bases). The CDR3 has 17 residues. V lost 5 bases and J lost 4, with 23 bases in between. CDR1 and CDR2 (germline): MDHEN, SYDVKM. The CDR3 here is CASSPSTGLVPIYGYTF. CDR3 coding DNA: TGTGCCAGCAGTCCCTCGACAGGCCTAGTCCCCATCTATGGCTACACCTTC.

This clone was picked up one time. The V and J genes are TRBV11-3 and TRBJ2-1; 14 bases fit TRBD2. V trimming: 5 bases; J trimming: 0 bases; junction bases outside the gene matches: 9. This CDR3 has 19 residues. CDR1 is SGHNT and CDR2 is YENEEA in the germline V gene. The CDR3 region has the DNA TGTGCCAGCAGCCCGAACACCGGGACTAGCGGGAGCTCCTACAATGAGCAGTTCTTC. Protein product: CASSPNTGTSGSSYNEQFF.

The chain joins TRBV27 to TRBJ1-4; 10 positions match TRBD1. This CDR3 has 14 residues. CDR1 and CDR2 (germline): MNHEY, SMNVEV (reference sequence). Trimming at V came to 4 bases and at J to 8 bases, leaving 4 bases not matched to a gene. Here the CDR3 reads CASSSGTGVEKLFF. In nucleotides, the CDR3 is TGTGCCAGCAGTTCCGGGACAGGGGTCGAAAAACTGTTTTTT. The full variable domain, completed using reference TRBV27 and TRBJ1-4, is EAQVTQNPRYLITVTGKKLTVTCSQNMNHEYMSWYRQDPGLGLRQIYYSMNVEVTDKGDVPEGYKVSRKEKRNFPLILESPSPNQTSLYFCASSSGTGVEKLFFGSGTQLSVL.

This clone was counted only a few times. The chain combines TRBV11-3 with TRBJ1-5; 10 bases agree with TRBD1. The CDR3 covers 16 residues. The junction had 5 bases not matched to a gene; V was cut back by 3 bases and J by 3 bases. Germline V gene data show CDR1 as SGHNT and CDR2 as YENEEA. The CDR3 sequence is CASSFRTGGINQPQHF. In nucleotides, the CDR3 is TGTGCCAGCAGCTTTCGGACAGGGGGTATCAATCAGCCCCAGCATTTT. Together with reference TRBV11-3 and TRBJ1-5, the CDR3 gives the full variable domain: EAGVVQSPRYKIIEKKQPVAFWCNPISGHNTLYWYLQNLGQGPELLIRYENEEAVDDSQLPKDRFSAERLKGVDSTLKIQPAELGDSAVYLCASSFRTGGINQPQHFGDGTRLSIL.

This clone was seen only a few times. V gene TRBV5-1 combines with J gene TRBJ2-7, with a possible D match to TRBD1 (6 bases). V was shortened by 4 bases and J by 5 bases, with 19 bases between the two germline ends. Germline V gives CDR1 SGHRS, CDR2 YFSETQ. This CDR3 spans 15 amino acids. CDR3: CASSEEAAPGDEQYF. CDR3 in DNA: TGCGCCAGCAGCGAGGAGGCGGCCCCAGGGGACGAGCAGTACTTC.

CDR3 coding DNA: TGTGCCAGCAGTGAACTAGAGACTCGTTATCCTCGTTCCTACGAGCAGTACTTC. Protein: CASSELETRYPRSYEQYF. The rearrangement links TRBV6-1 to TRBJ2-7; D remains ambiguous. The V gene's germline CDR1 is MNHNS and CDR2 SASEGT. The CDR3 length is 18 residues. Trimming took off 2 bases at V and 1 base at J, with 21 bases between the two ends.

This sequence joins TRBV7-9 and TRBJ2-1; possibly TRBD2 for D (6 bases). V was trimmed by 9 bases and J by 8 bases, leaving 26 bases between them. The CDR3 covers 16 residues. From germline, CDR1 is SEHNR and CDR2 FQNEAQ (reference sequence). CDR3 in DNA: TGTGCCAGGACGATTGGGGAGGACCACCCTCATGATGAGCAGTTCTTC. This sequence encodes CARTIGEDHPHDEQFF.

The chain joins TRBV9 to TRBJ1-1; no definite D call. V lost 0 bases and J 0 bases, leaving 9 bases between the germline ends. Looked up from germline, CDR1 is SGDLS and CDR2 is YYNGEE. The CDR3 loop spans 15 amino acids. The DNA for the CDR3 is TGTGCCAGCAGCGTAGTCGGGGTACTGAACACTGAAGCTTTCTTT. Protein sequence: CASSVVGVLNTEAFF. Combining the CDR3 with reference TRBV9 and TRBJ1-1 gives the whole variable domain DSGVTQTPKHLITATGQRVTLRCSPRSGDLSVYWYQQSLDQGLQFLIQYYNGEERAKGNILERFSAQQFPDLHSELNLSSLELGDSALYFCASSVVGVLNTEAFFGQGTRLTVV.

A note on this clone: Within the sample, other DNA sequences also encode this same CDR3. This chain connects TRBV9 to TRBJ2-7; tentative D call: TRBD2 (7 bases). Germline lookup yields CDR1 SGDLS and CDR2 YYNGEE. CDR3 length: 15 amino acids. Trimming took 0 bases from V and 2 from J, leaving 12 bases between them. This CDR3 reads CASSVAGGHTYEQYF. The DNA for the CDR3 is TGTGCCAGCAGCGTAGCCGGGGGGCATACCTACGAGCAGTACTTC.

The DNA for the CDR3 is TGTGCCAGCAGTTCACCGGACAGCTCCTACGAGCAGTACTTC. It yields the protein CASSSPDSSYEQYF. This sequence joins TRBV7-8 and TRBJ2-7, with D perhaps TRBD1 (6 bases). Germline V gene data show CDR1 as SGHVS and CDR2 as FQNEAQ. V was shortened by 6 bases and J by 0 bases, with 12 bases between the two germline ends. The CDR3 extends over 14 amino acids.

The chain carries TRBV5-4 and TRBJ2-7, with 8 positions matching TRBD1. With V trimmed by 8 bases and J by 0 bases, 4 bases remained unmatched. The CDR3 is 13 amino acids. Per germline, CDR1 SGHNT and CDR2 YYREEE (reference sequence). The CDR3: CASSGQGSYEQYF. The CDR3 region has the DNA TGTGCCAGTTCTGGACAGGGCTCCTACGAGCAGTACTTC.

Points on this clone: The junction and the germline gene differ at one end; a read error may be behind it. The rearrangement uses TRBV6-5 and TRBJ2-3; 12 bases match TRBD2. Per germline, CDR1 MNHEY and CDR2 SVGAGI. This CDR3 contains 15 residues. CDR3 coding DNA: TGTGCCAGCAGATACTCTAGCGGGAGGGCAGATACGCAGTATTTT. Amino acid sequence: CASRYSSGRADTQYF.

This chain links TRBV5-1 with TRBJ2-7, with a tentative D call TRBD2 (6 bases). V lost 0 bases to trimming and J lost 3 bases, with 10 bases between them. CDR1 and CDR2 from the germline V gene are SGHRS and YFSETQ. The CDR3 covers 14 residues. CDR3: CASSLGLGDYEQYF. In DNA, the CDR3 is TGCGCCAGCAGCTTGGGACTAGGGGACTACGAGCAGTACTTC.

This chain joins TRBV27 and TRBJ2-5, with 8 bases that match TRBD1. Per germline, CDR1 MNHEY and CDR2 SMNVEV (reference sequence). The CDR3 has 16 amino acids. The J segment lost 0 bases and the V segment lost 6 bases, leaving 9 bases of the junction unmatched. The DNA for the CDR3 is TGTGCCAGCAGCCCAGGGGGCGGGGCCTACCAAGAGACCCAGTACTTC. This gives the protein CASSPGGGAYQETQYF.

The CDR3 loop is CASSSPTSGRPGELFF. The DNA of the CDR3 is TGTGCCAGCAGCTCGCCGACTAGCGGGAGACCCGGGGAGCTGTTTTTT. This chain links TRBV11-2 with TRBJ2-2, with 12 bases fitting TRBD2. V lost 4 bases, J lost 6 bases, and 6 bases stayed unmatched. The CDR3 contains 16 residues. CDR1 SGHAT and CDR2 FQNNGV come from the germline V gene.

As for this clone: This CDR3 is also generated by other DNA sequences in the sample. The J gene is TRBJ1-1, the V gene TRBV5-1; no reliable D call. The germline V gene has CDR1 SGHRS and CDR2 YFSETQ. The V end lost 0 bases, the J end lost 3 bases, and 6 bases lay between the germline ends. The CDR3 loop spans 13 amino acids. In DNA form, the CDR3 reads TGCGCCAGCAGCTTGGTCGGGGACACTGAAGCTTTCTTT. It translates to CASSLVGDTEAFF.

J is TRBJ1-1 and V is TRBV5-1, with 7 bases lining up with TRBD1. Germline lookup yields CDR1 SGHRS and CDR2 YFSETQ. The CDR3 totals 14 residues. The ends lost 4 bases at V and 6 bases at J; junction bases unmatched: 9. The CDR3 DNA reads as TGCGCCAGCAGCCCTCAGACAGGGACCCCTGAAGCTTTCTTT. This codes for CASSPQTGTPEAFF.

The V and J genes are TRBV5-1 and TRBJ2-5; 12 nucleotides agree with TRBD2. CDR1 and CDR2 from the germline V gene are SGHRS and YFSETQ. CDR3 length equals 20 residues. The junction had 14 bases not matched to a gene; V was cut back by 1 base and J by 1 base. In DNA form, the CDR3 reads TGCGCCAGCAGCTTGACTAGCCTAGCGGGAGGGCCATGGGGCCAAGAGACCCAGTACTTC. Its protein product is CASSLTSLAGGPWGQETQYF.

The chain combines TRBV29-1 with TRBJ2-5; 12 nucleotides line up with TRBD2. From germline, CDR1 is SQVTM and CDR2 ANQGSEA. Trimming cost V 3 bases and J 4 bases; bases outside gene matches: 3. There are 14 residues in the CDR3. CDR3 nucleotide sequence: TGCAGCGTTGATGGACTAGCGGGACGAGAGACCCAGTACTTC. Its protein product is CSVDGLAGRETQYF.

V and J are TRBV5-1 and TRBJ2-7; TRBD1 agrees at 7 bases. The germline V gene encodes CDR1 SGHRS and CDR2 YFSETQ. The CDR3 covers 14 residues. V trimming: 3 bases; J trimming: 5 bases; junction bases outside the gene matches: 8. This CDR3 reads CASSSGQEMDEQYF. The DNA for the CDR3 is TGCGCCAGCAGCTCCGGACAGGAGATGGACGAGCAGTACTTC.

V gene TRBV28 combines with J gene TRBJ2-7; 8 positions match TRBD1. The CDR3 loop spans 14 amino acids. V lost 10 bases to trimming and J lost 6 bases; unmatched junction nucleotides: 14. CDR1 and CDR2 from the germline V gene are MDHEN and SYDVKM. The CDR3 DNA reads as TGTGCCACCCGAAAACAGGGGGTACGGGGCGAGCAGTACTTC. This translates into CATRKQGVRGEQYF.

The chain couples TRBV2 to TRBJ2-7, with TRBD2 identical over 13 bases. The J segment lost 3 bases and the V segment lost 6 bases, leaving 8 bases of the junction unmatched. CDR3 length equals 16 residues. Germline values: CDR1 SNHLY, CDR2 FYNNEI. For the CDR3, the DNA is TGTGCCAGCAGACCCGGACTAGCGGGAGTCTTCTACGAGCAGTACTTC. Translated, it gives CASRPGLAGVFYEQYF. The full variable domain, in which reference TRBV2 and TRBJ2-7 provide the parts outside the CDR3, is EPEVTQTPSHQVTQMGQEVILRCVPISNHLYFYWYRQILGQKVEFLVSFYNNEISEKSEIFDDQFSVERPDGSNFTLKIRSTKLEDSAMYFCASRPGLAGVFYEQYFGPGTRLTVT.

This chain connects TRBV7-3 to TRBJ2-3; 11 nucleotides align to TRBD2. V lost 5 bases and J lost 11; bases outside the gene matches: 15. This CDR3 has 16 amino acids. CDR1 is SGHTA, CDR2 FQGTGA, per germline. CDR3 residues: CASSPQPSTSGSGQYF. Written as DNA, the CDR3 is TGTGCCAGCAGCCCCCAACCCTCCACTAGCGGGAGTGGGCAGTATTTT.

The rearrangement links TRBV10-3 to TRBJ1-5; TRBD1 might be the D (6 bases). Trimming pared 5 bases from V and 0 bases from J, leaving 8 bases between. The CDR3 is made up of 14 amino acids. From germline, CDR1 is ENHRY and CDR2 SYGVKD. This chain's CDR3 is CAISTDSSNQPQHF. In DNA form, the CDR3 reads TGTGCCATCAGTACGGACAGTAGCAATCAGCCCCAGCATTTT.

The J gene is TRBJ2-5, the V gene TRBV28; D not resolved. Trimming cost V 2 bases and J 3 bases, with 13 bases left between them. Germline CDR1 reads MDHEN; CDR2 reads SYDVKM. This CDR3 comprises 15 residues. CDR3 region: CASSLPRIGEETQYF. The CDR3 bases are TGTGCCAGCAGTTTACCGAGGATCGGAGAAGAGACCCAGTACTTC.

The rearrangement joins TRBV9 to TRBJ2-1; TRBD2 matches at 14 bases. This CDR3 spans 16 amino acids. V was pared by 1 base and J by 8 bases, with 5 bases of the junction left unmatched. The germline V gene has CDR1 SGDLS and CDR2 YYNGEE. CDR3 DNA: TGTGCCAGCAGCGTAACCGGGACTAGCGGGAGTGATGAGCAGTTCTTC. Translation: CASSVTGTSGSDEQFF.

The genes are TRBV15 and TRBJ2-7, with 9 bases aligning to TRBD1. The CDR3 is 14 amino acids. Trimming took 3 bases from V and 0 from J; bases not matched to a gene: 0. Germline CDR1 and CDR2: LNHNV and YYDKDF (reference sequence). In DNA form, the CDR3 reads TGTGCCACCAGCAGGGACAGGGGCTCCTACGAGCAGTACTTC. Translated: CATSRDRGSYEQYF.

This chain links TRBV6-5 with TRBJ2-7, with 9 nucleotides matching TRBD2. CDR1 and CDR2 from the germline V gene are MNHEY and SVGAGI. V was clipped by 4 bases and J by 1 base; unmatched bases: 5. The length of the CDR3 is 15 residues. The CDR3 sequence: CASSFQTSGSYEQYF. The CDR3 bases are TGTGCCAGCAGTTTCCAGACTAGCGGATCCTACGAGCAGTACTTC.

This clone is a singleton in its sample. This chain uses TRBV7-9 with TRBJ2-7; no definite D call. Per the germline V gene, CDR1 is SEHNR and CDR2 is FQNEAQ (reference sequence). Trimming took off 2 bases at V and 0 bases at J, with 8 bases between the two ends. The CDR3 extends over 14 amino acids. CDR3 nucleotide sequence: TGTGCCAGCAGCTTACTTGAGAGCTCCTACGAGCAGTACTTC. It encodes CASSLLESSYEQYF.